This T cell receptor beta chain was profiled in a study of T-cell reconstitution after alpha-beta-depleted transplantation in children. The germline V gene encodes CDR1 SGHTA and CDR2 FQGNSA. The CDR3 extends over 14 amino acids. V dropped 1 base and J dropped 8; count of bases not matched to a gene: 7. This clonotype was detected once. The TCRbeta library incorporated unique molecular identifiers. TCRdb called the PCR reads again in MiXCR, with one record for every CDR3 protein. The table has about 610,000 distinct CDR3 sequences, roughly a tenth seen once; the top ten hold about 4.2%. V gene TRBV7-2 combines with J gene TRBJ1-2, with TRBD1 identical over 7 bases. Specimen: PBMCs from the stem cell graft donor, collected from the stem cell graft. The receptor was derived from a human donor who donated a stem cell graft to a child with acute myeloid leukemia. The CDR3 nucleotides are TGTGCCAGCAGCTTAGGGGGACAGCTCCTGGGCTACACCTTC. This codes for CASSLGGQLLGYTF.